The 17 T cell receptor beta chains below were found in one sample sequenced in a study of control samples from healthy donors and cancer patients. The protocol was immunoSEQ multiplex PCR, while the TCRdb copy is restricted to in-frame clones and leaves out a portion. The data hold 390,000 or so clones, with 75% to 95% observed a single time. The source material was PBMCs. These receptors were collected from a man in his forties with head and neck cancer.

The chain recombines TRBV12-3 or TRBV12-4 with TRBJ1-2, with TRBD1 matching 7 bases. The CDR3 loop spans 12 amino acids. The J segment lost 8 bases and the V segment lost 5 bases, leaving 5 bases of the junction unmatched. The CDR3 reads CASSQGQRGYTF. CDR3 nucleotide sequence: TGTGCCAGCAGTCAGGGACAGCGGGGCTACACCTTC.

The V call is TRBV7-9, the J call TRBJ2-7, with D uncertain. CDR1 and CDR2 from the germline V gene are SEHNR and FQNEAQ (reference sequence). V gave up 3 bases and J gave up 0 bases, with 12 bases separating them. The CDR3 totals 15 residues. CDR3: CASSFLAQLSYEQYF. The CDR3 DNA follows: TGTGCCAGCAGCTTTTTGGCACAGCTCTCCTACGAGCAGTACTTC.

V is TRBV14 and J is TRBJ2-7; weak D call: TRBD2 (6 bases). Germline V gene lookup returns CDR1 SGHDN and CDR2 FVKESK. The ends were cut back, 10 bases at V and 2 bases at J, with 12 bases in the middle. This CDR3 region has 12 residues. The CDR3 loop is CATGTGAYEQYF. The CDR3 DNA sequence: TGTGCCACCGGGACGGGGGCCTACGAGCAGTACTTC.

The rearrangement joins TRBV2 to TRBJ1-5; D unresolved. The CDR3 is made up of 14 amino acids. Germline-derived CDR1 and CDR2 are SNHLY and FYNNEI. The ends were cut back, 8 bases at V and 5 bases at J, with 16 bases in the middle. CDR3 nucleotide sequence: TGTGCCAGCGGTGTACAGCTATCAGATCAGCCCCAGCATTTT. The encoded protein is CASGVQLSDQPQHF. The variable domain in full, completed from reference TRBV2 and TRBJ1-5, reads EPEVTQTPSHQVTQMGQEVILRCVPISNHLYFYWYRQILGQKVEFLVSFYNNEISEKSEIFDDQFSVERPDGSNFTLKIRSTKLEDSAMYFCASGVQLSDQPQHFGDGTRLSIL.

The genes are TRBV10-3 and TRBJ2-3; tentatively, D is TRBD1 (5 bases). The germline gives CDR1 ENHRY, CDR2 SYGVKD. V gave up 6 bases and J gave up 7 bases, with 14 bases separating them. The CDR3 extends over 13 amino acids. CDR3 amino acids: CAIRDDRLNTQYF. CDR3 coding DNA: TGTGCCATCAGGGATGACAGACTGAATACGCAGTATTTT.

V and J are TRBV7-9 and TRBJ2-7; TRBD2 matches 12 bases. The CDR3 length is 16 residues. V gave up 2 bases and J gave up 2 bases; unmatched junction bases: 4. Germline V gives CDR1 SEHNR, CDR2 FQNEAQ (reference sequence). CDR3 sequence: CASSLLGLAGPYEQYF. The CDR3 coding sequence is TGTGCCAGCAGCTTACTTGGACTAGCGGGACCCTACGAGCAGTACTTC. The entire variable domain, with the rest obtained from reference TRBV7-9 and TRBJ2-7, is as follows: DTGVSQNPRHKITKRGQNVTFRCDPISEHNRLYWYRQTLGQGPEFLTYFQNEAQLEKSRLLSDRFSAERPKGSFSTLEIQRTEQGDSAMYLCASSLLGLAGPYEQYFGPGTRLTVT.

The genes are TRBV6-6 and TRBJ2-3; 8 bases align to TRBD1. The CDR3 is 14 amino acids. J lost 6 bases, V lost 5 bases, and 7 bases had no gene match. Germline assignment: CDR1 MNHNY and CDR2 SVGAGI (reference sequence). The CDR3 DNA sequence: TGTGCCAGCAGTCTGGGACAGGCGGGGGATACGCAGTATTTT. Translation: CASSLGQAGDTQYF.

The chain has TRBV5-1 and TRBJ2-7, with D tentatively TRBD1 (5 bases). This CDR3 is built from 16 residues. Trimming removed 1 base at V and 5 bases at J, with 19 bases between. Germline CDR1 reads SGHRS; CDR2 reads YFSETQ. The CDR3 is CASSLFSRAGSNEQYF. Here the CDR3 DNA reads TGCGCCAGCAGCTTGTTCTCTCGGGCAGGGTCCAACGAGCAGTACTTC.

The chain has TRBV27 and TRBJ2-7; the match to TRBD1 covers 9 bases. Germline V gene lookup returns CDR1 MNHEY and CDR2 SMNVEV (reference sequence). V shed 5 bases, J shed 4 bases, and the junction held 6 bases outside the gene matches. CDR3 length: 14 residues. CDR3 sequence (DNA): TGTGCCAGCAGTACGGACAGGGGCCTTTACGAGCAGTACTTC. Translating it yields CASSTDRGLYEQYF.

This clone came up once. This chain connects TRBV28 to TRBJ1-1; D is undetermined. The CDR3 runs 13 residues. Germline V gene lookup returns CDR1 MDHEN and CDR2 SYDVKM. The V and J ends lost 2 bases and 4 bases respectively, with 8 bases between them. CDR3 bases: TGTGCCAGCAGTTTAAGGGTGGGCACTGAAGCTTTCTTT. This encodes CASSLRVGTEAFF.

V usage is TRBV5-5 and J usage is TRBJ2-5; D is possibly TRBD1 or TRBD2 (5 bases each). This CDR3 spans 14 amino acids. Germline CDR1 reads SGHKS; CDR2 reads YYEKEE (reference sequence). Between the trimmed V and J ends, which lost 7 bases and 2 bases, there was a span of 15 bases. In DNA form, the CDR3 reads TGTGCCAGCTCCTTCCAGGGAGATCAAGAGACCCAGTACTTC. Amino acid sequence: CASSFQGDQETQYF. The full variable domain, its missing parts supplied by reference TRBV5-5 and TRBJ2-5, is DAGVTQSPTHLIKTRGQQVTLRCSPISGHKSVSWYQQVLGQGPQFIFQYYEKEERGRGNFPDRFSARQFPNYSSELNVNALLLGDSALYLCASSFQGDQETQYFGPGTRLLVL.

The CDR3 here is CASQFGGGTEAFF. CDR3 DNA: TGTGCCAGCCAATTCGGGGGAGGGACTGAAGCTTTCTTT. The chain employs TRBV27 and TRBJ1-1; possible D gene TRBD1, 5 bases. Between the trimmed V and J ends, which lost 8 bases and 5 bases, there was a span of 15 bases. CDR3 length: 13 residues. Germline-derived CDR1 and CDR2 are MNHEY and SMNVEV (reference sequence).

This clone was seen once. V gene TRBV6-5 combines with J gene TRBJ1-5; the D is unclear. This CDR3 is 13 amino acids long. V lost 0 bases to trimming and J lost 7 bases, with 7 bases between them. Germline CDR1 MNHEY, CDR2 SVGAGI. CDR3 amino acids: CASSYSPSQPQHF. Here the CDR3 DNA reads TGTGCCAGCAGTTACTCTCCCAGCCAGCCCCAGCATTTT.

This clone was found once. The chain links TRBV6-5 to TRBJ1-2, with D perhaps TRBD1 (5 bases). Deletions cut 0 bases from V and 4 bases from J, with 15 bases between. There are 16 residues in the CDR3. Germline CDR1 MNHEY, CDR2 SVGAGI. The CDR3 DNA follows: TGTGCCAGCAGTTACTCCCCCAGGGCAGGGATCTATGGCTACACCTTC. This sequence encodes CASSYSPRAGIYGYTF.

This rearrangement joins TRBV11-2 to TRBJ2-6; possibly TRBD1 for D (7 bases). In germline, CDR1 is SGHAT, CDR2 FQNNGV. The CDR3 runs 17 residues. With 2 bases removed from V and 0 bases from J, the gap between germline ends came to 11 bases. CDR3 coding DNA: TGTGCCAGCAGCTTACGACAGGGACTCTCTGGGGCCAACGTCCTGACTTTC. It yields the protein CASSLRQGLSGANVLTF.

The gene calls are TRBV24-1 and TRBJ2-1; D gene uncertain. The CDR3 covers 14 residues. Per germline, CDR1 KGHDR and CDR2 SFDVKD. With 4 bases removed from V and 9 bases from J, the gap between germline ends came to 15 bases. DNA for the CDR3: TGTGCCACCAGTGACCCGACTCTAGGATCTGAGCAGTTCTTC. Amino acids: CATSDPTLGSEQFF.

The chain recombines TRBV7-8 with TRBJ2-5; weak D call: TRBD1 (6 bases). The V end lost 5 bases, the J end lost 2 bases, and 9 bases lay between the germline ends. The germline V gene encodes CDR1 SGHVS and CDR2 FQNEAQ. The length of the CDR3 is 13 residues. DNA for the CDR3: TGTGCCAGCAGCCAAACAGGGCAAGAGACCCAGTACTTC. Translation: CASSQTGQETQYF.